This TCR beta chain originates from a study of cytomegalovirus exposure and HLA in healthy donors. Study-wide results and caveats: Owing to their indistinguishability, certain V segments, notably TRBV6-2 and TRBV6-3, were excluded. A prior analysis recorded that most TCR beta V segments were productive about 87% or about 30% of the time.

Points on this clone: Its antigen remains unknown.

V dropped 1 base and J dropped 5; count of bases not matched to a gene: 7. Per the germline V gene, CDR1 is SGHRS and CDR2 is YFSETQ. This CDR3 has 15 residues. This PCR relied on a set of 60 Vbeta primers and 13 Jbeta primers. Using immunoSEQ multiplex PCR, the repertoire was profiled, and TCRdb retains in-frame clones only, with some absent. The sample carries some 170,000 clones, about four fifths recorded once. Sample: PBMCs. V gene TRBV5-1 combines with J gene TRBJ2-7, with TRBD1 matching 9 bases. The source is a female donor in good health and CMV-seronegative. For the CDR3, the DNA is TGCGCCAGCAGCTTGTCGTTCGGGACAGGGAACGAGCAGTACTTC. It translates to CASSLSFGTGNEQYF. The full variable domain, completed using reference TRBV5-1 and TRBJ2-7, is KAGVTQTPRYLIKTRGQQVTLSCSPISGHRSVSWYQQTPGQGLQFLFEYFSETQRNKGNFPGRFSGRQFSNSRSEMNVSTLELGDSALYLCASSLSFGTGNEQYFGPGTRLTVT.